The 26 T cell receptor beta chains in this list originate from one sample, sequenced in a study of PD-L1 blockade in urothelial cancer. Here immunoSEQ multiplex PCR was the method, and the copy in TCRdb shows in-frame clones only, minus some. The sample lists approximately 70,000 clones; 84% were seen once. Documented time point: pretreatment peripheral blood. Source: PBMCs, taken around atezolizumab (anti-PD-L1) treatment. All receptors come from a woman between 65 and 79 years old with urothelial cancer.

V gene TRBV5-1 combines with J gene TRBJ2-7, with D perhaps matching TRBD1 (5 bases). Germline-derived CDR1 and CDR2 are SGHRS and YFSETQ. V was clipped by 7 bases and J by 5 bases, with 13 bases between them. This CDR3 has 12 residues. CDR3 amino acids: CASGRQGHEQYF. The CDR3, as DNA: TGCGCCAGCGGGCGGCAGGGCCACGAGCAGTACTTC.

The V and J genes are TRBV9 and TRBJ1-1; D not certain. Germline assignment: CDR1 SGDLS and CDR2 YYNGEE. Trimming left V 5 bases short and J 4 bases short, with 9 bases between. The CDR3 loop spans 12 amino acids. The CDR3, as DNA: TGTGCCAGCAGGCCGGGGAGCACTGAAGCTTTCTTT. Its protein product is CASRPGSTEAFF. Together with reference TRBV9 and TRBJ1-1, the CDR3 gives the full variable domain: DSGVTQTPKHLITATGQRVTLRCSPRSGDLSVYWYQQSLDQGLQFLIQYYNGEERAKGNILERFSAQQFPDLHSELNLSSLELGDSALYFCASRPGSTEAFFGQGTRLTVV.

The V and J genes are TRBV5-4 and TRBJ2-7; 7 bases agree with TRBD1. The junction had 3 bases not matched to a gene; V was cut back by 3 bases and J by 0 bases. This CDR3 is 14 amino acids long. Germline V lookup: CDR1 SGHNT, CDR2 YYREEE (reference sequence). CDR3 nucleotides: TGTGCCAGCAGCTCGGGACAGAGCTCCTACGAGCAGTACTTC. Translation gives CASSSGQSSYEQYF.

This clone is a singleton in its sample. The rearrangement links TRBV19 to TRBJ1-5; D is possibly TRBD1 (6 bases). Per the germline V gene, CDR1 is LNHDA and CDR2 is SQIVND (reference sequence). V lost 6 bases, J lost 7 bases, and 22 bases lay in between. This CDR3 is built from 16 residues. This CDR3 is CASRGKAGQTEQPQHF. In DNA form, the CDR3 reads TGTGCCAGTAGAGGCAAGGCCGGACAGACGGAACAGCCCCAGCATTTT.

The genes are TRBV28 and TRBJ2-1; 11 bases fit TRBD2. Germline V gene lookup returns CDR1 MDHEN and CDR2 SYDVKM. The V segment lost 1 base and the J segment 7 bases; nucleotides outside the gene matches: 6. This CDR3 spans 16 amino acids. The CDR3 bases are TGTGCCAGCAGTTTATATAGCGGGAGGGCCCGTAATGAGCAGTTCTTC. Its translation: CASSLYSGRARNEQFF.

The V call is TRBV4-1, the J call TRBJ2-1, with TRBD2 identical over 8 bases. CDR3 size: 15 residues. Germline CDR1 reads MGHRA; CDR2 reads YSYEKL. Germline trimming cut 1 base from V and 7 bases from J; bases unmatched to any gene: 6. Here the CDR3 reads CASSQGIGRANEQFF. Here the CDR3 DNA reads TGCGCCAGCAGCCAAGGAATCGGGAGGGCAAATGAGCAGTTCTTC.

This chain connects TRBV29-1 to TRBJ1-1; 7 bases map to TRBD1. From germline, CDR1 is SQVTM and CDR2 ANQGSEA. The CDR3 is made up of 13 amino acids. J lost 1 base, V lost 6 bases, and 5 bases had no gene match. As DNA, the CDR3 is TGCAGCGTGCAGGGGGTTAAGAACACTGAAGCTTTCTTT. As protein: CSVQGVKNTEAFF. The variable domain in full, completed from reference TRBV29-1 and TRBJ1-1, reads SAVISQKPSRDICQRGTSLTIQCQVDSQVTMMFWYRQQPGQSLTLIATANQGSEATYESGFVIDKFPISRPNLTFSTLTVSNMSPEDSSIYLCSVQGVKNTEAFFGQGTRLTVV.

The rearrangement uses TRBV5-1 and TRBJ1-3, with D maybe TRBD1 (6 bases). Per germline, CDR1 SGHRS and CDR2 YFSETQ. Deletions cut 4 bases from V and 4 bases from J, with 18 bases between. This CDR3 is 16 amino acids long. The CDR3 bases are TGCGCCAGCAGCCCCCTCGGGGGGCAGCCAGGAAACACCATATATTTT. This gives the protein CASSPLGGQPGNTIYF.

V is TRBV4-1 and J is TRBJ1-5, with 10 bases aligning to TRBD1. The CDR3 is 17 residues long. Looked up from germline, CDR1 is MGHRA and CDR2 is YSYEKL. V was pared by 0 bases and J by 5 bases, with 7 bases of the junction left unmatched. The CDR3 is CASSQDIGTGVHQPQHF. The CDR3 coding sequence is TGCGCCAGCAGCCAAGATATTGGGACAGGGGTACATCAGCCCCAGCATTTT.

This clone has only a few counts. The chain couples TRBV9 to TRBJ2-2; D uncertain. This CDR3 has 16 amino acids. The germline V and J ends were trimmed by 2 bases and 3 bases, with 14 bases remaining between them. CDR1 and CDR2 from the germline V gene are SGDLS and YYNGEE. CDR3: CASSVVPAVDTGELFF. The CDR3 DNA follows: TGTGCCAGCAGCGTGGTTCCCGCGGTAGACACCGGGGAGCTGTTTTTT.

The J gene is TRBJ1-1, the V gene TRBV6-5; possible D gene TRBD1, 6 bases. The CDR3 consists of 15 residues. Germline assignment: CDR1 MNHEY and CDR2 SVGAGI. Trimming removed 0 bases at V and 5 bases at J, with 13 bases between. The CDR3 DNA is TGTGCCAGCAGTTACTCGACGGGACAAGGAACTGAAGCTTTCTTT. It translates to CASSYSTGQGTEAFF.

In nucleotides, the CDR3 is TGTGCCCACATGGGAGGGAACACCGGGGAGCTGTTTTTT. It codes for CAHMGGNTGELFF. This sequence joins TRBV6-1 and TRBJ2-2; D is perhaps TRBD2 (6 bases). From germline, CDR1 is MNHNS and CDR2 SASEGT. Trimming stripped 11 bases from V and 1 base from J, with 11 bases between. This CDR3 is built from 13 residues.

The rearrangement joins TRBV2 to TRBJ1-4, with 7 bases lining up with TRBD1. This CDR3 has 13 residues. V lost 7 bases and J lost 7; bases outside the gene matches: 6. Per germline, CDR1 SNHLY and CDR2 FYNNEI. This CDR3 is CASTLGQFEKLFF. CDR3 DNA sequence: TGTGCCAGCACCTTGGGACAGTTTGAAAAACTGTTTTTT.

This clone appeared a single time. The chain has TRBV4-3 and TRBJ1-3; the D gene is possibly TRBD1 (5 bases). V dropped 1 base and J dropped 0 bases, with 10 bases sitting between them. The CDR3 contains 16 residues. Germline V lookup: CDR1 LGHNA, CDR2 YSLEER. CDR3 sequence reads: CASSQGPGPSGNTIYF. The DNA of the CDR3 is TGCGCCAGCAGCCAAGGGCCAGGGCCCTCTGGAAACACCATATATTTT.

This clone was seen just once. The chain employs TRBV29-1 and TRBJ1-1; D remains unclear. CDR1 SQVTM and CDR2 ANQGSEA come from the germline V gene. This CDR3 is 12 amino acids long. This chain's CDR3 is CSGGFTNTEAFF. The CDR3, as DNA: TGCAGTGGCGGGTTTACAAACACTGAAGCTTTCTTT.

The chain combines TRBV15 with TRBJ2-7; TRBD2 matches 13 bases. The CDR3 sequence is 18 residues long. Germline CDR1 LNHNV, CDR2 YYDKDF (reference sequence). The V gene end was trimmed by 8 bases and the J gene end by 2 bases; junction bases not matched to a gene: 15. In nucleotides, the CDR3 is TGTGCCACCGCTGAACAGACTAGCGGGGGGCAGAATACCTACGAGCAGTACTTC. Encoded protein: CATAEQTSGGQNTYEQYF.

The chain couples TRBV30 to TRBJ2-7; 11 bases line up with TRBD1. The CDR3 sequence is 14 residues long. Germline-derived CDR1 and CDR2 are GTSNPN and SVGIG (reference sequence). The ends lost 0 bases at V and 7 bases at J; junction bases unmatched: 5. CDR3 region: CAWSVGQGAGEQYF. In DNA form, the CDR3 reads TGTGCCTGGAGTGTCGGACAGGGGGCGGGGGAGCAGTACTTC. Full variable domain (outside the CDR3, taken from reference TRBV30 and TRBJ2-7): SQTIHQWPATLVQPVGSPLSLECTVEGTSNPNLYWYRQAAGRGLQLLFYSVGIGQISSEVPQNLSASRPQDRQFILSSKKLLLSDSGFYLCAWSVGQGAGEQYFGPGTRLTVT.

This clone came up a few times. The CDR3 DNA reads as TGTGCCAGTAGTATGGGACAGGGGGGAAACAATGAGCAGTTCTTC. Amino acids: CASSMGQGGNNEQFF. The V gene is TRBV19, the J gene TRBJ2-1; 11 bases line up with TRBD1. This CDR3 region has 15 residues. Germline CDR1 and CDR2: LNHDA and SQIVND (reference sequence). J lost 5 bases, V lost 3 bases, and 3 bases had no gene match.

The V call is TRBV9, the J call TRBJ1-3, with a weak D call TRBD1 (5 bases). Germline CDR1 reads SGDLS; CDR2 reads YYNGEE. The CDR3 runs to 14 residues. V lost 2 bases and J lost 3, with 9 bases in between. This CDR3 reads CASSVAGIGNTIYF. CDR3 coding DNA: TGTGCCAGCAGCGTGGCAGGGATTGGAAACACCATATATTTT.

The table lists this clone with a count of one. J is TRBJ2-7 and V is TRBV28; D remains ambiguous. The CDR3 is 14 amino acids. Germline V CDR1 and CDR2: MDHEN, SYDVKM. Trimming took off 4 bases at V and 1 base at J, with 11 bases between the two ends. The CDR3 loop reads CASSYSTRSYEQYF. DNA for the CDR3: TGTGCCAGCAGTTATTCGACGCGGTCCTACGAGCAGTACTTC.

V usage is TRBV5-1 and J usage is TRBJ2-7; 8 bases map to TRBD1. The J segment lost 1 base and the V segment lost 4 bases, leaving 10 bases of the junction unmatched. The germline V gene encodes CDR1 SGHRS and CDR2 YFSETQ. The CDR3 loop spans 16 amino acids. The CDR3 sequence is CASSPGTGLVSYEQYF. CDR3 in DNA: TGCGCCAGCAGCCCCGGGACAGGACTGGTGTCCTACGAGCAGTACTTC.

This clone was observed once. CDR3 coding DNA: TGTGCCAGCAGCCAAGATCCCGGGGGGGTCTCTCCCCTCCACTTT. It codes for CASSQDPGGVSPLHF. The gene calls are TRBV14 and TRBJ1-6; tentatively, D is TRBD1 (5 bases). The CDR3 is 15 residues long. The ends were cut back, 0 bases at V and 13 bases at J, with 16 bases in the middle. Looked up from germline, CDR1 is SGHDN and CDR2 is FVKESK.

The chain's CDR3 is CASSLESIGEETQYF. The CDR3 region has the DNA TGTGCCAGCAGCTTAGAGTCAATAGGGGAAGAGACCCAGTACTTC. The rearrangement joins TRBV7-2 to TRBJ2-5; a weak D match, TRBD1 (5 bases). The germline V gene encodes CDR1 SGHTA and CDR2 FQGNSA. Trimming removed 1 base from V and 3 bases from J, with 12 bases in between. The CDR3 contains 15 residues. Looking up the rest from reference TRBV7-2 and TRBJ2-5 gives the full variable domain: GAGVSQSPSNKVTEKGKDVELRCDPISGHTALYWYRQSLGQGLEFLIYFQGNSAPDKSGLPSDRFSAERTGGSVSTLTIQRTQQEDSAVYLCASSLESIGEETQYFGPGTRLLVL.

This clone was seen more than once but under ten times. The chain has TRBV6-1 and TRBJ1-2; D uncertain. Germline values: CDR1 MNHNS, CDR2 SASEGT. The CDR3 consists of 18 residues. Trimming took off 0 bases at V and 0 bases at J, with 17 bases between the two ends. Written as DNA, the CDR3 is TGTGCCAGCAGTGAAGCTAGGCGCCAACAGCAAGCTAACTATGGCTACACCTTC. Translating it yields CASSEARRQQQANYGYTF.

The chain joins TRBV6-5 to TRBJ1-3; D uncertain. This CDR3 is built from 16 residues. The ends were cut back, 1 base at V and 2 bases at J, with 12 bases in the middle. The germline gives CDR1 MNHEY, CDR2 SVGAGI. The CDR3 DNA reads as TGTGCCAGCAGTTACTTTCCCGATGCGGCTGGAAACACCATATATTTT. It translates to CASSYFPDAAGNTIYF.

The CDR3 protein is CASSEPWGRYADEQFF. CDR3 coding DNA: TGTGCCAGCAGTGAACCTTGGGGGAGGTACGCCGATGAGCAGTTCTTC. The V call is TRBV6-1, the J call TRBJ2-1; a possible D gene is TRBD2 (6 bases). This CDR3 has 16 amino acids. Germline CDR1 MNHNS, CDR2 SASEGT. V was shortened by 2 bases and J by 8 bases, with 19 bases between the two germline ends.